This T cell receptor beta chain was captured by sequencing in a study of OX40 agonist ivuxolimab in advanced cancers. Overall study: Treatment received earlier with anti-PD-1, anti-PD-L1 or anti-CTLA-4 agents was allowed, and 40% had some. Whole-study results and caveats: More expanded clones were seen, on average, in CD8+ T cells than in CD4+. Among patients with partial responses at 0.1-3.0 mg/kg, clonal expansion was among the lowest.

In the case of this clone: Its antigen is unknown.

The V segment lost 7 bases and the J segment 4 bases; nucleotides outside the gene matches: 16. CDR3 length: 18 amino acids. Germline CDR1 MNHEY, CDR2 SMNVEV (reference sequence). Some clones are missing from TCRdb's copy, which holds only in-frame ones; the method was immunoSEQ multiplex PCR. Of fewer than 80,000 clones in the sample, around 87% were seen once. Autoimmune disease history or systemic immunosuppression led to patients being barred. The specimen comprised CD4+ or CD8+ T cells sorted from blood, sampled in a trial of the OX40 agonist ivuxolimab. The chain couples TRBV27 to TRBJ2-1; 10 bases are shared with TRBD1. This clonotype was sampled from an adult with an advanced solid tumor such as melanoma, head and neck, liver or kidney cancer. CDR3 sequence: CASMLGQGTQRFYNEQFF. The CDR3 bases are TGTGCCAGCATGCTGGGACAGGGGACCCAGAGGTTTTACAATGAGCAGTTCTTC.